This T cell receptor beta chain was sequenced in a study of blood T cell repertoires in COVID-19. Study information: COVID-19 samples from acute and convalescent phases originated in the United States, Italy and Spain. T cells, B-cell-depleted T cells, or PBMCs supplied cDNA or gDNA.

The CDR3 runs 12 residues. Trimming took off 2 bases at V and 11 bases at J, with 13 bases between the two ends. Germline CDR1 and CDR2: SGHDT and YYEEEE. Study processing details: Using reference gene primer amplification, nucleated cell counts were estimated. Only in-frame clones appear in the TCRdb table, and some are missing; sequencing was by immunoSEQ multiplex PCR. V, J and clone size were drawn from that table, and D and trimming were deduced from the DNA. The sample shows 250,000 to 300,000 clones, about 90% of them seen only once. The V gene is TRBV5-6, the J gene TRBJ1-1; D perhaps matches TRBD1 (6 bases). Material for sequencing was peripheral blood. The clonotype comes from a woman between 50 and 59 years old who had recovered from COVID-19. DNA for the CDR3: TGTGCCAGCAGCTTTCCACAGGGATCGGCTTTCTTT. It codes for CASSFPQGSAFF.